This T cell receptor (beta chain) comes out of a study of blood T cell repertoires in COVID-19. As for the study in general: Specimens from acute and convalescent COVID-19 originated in the United States, Italy and Spain.

Original processing notes: Researchers report that nucleated cell counts were estimated from reference gene primer amplification. Sequencing used immunoSEQ multiplex PCR; TCRdb keeps in-frame clones, though not all of them. The DNA gave D and trimming, while V, J and clone size come from that table. The sample contains about 330,000 clones, over 80% of which appear only once. Germline CDR1 and CDR2: MNHEY and SVGEGT. J was trimmed by 10 bases and V by 5 bases; bases with no gene match: 11. This CDR3 comprises 15 residues. Donors in Cohort 3 who had recovered were those with two negative PCRs, healthcare professional clearance, or resolution of their symptoms. This clone was counted only a few times.

The chain employs TRBV6-2 or TRBV6-3 and TRBJ1-6; 7 bases align to TRBD1. The TCR sequence derives from a man between 25 and 39 years old who had recovered from COVID-19. The sample comprised PBMCs or T cells enriched from blood (not recorded which). The CDR3 DNA follows: TGTGCCAGCAGTACGGGACAGTTCGTTGGATCACCCCTCCACTTT. This encodes CASSTGQFVGSPLHF.